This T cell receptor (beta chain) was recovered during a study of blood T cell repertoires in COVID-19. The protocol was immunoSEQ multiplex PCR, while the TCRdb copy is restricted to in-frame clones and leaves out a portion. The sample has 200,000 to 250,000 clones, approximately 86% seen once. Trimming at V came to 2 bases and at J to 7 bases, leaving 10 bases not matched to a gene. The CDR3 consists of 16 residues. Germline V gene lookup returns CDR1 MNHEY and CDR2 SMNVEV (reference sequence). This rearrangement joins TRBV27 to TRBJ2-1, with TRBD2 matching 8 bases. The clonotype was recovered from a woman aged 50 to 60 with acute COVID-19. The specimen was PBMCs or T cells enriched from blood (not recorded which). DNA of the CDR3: TGTGCCAGCAGTTTAGTCTTGGGGACTAGTATAAATGAGCAGTTCTTC. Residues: CASSLVLGTSINEQFF.